This T cell receptor beta chain originates from a study of shared clonotypes between healthy human individuals. To note about this clone: Its antigen is currently unknown.

Only in-frame clones appear in the TCRdb table, and some are missing; sequencing was by immunoSEQ multiplex PCR. The sample records some 1,100,000 clones, around 78% being singletons. Subsets obtained from CD4+ cells comprised CD45RA+ naive and CD45RA-negative memory cells. General study findings and limits: The rarefaction results pointed to incomplete sorted-subset sequencing despite large depth.

The material sequenced was memory CD4+ T cells from PBMCs. Subset meaning: CD45RA-negative fraction. The sequence was obtained from a man between 18 and 35 years old in good health. Some clones in this sample may be carry-over from other donors' samples.

CDR3 region: CASSSRTGYAGANVLTF. DNA for the CDR3: TGTGCCAGCAGTTCCCGGACAGGATACGCTGGGGCCAACGTCCTGACTTTC. The chain joins TRBV27 to TRBJ2-6; 7 bases are shared with TRBD1. V lost 4 bases, J lost 2 bases, and 8 bases stayed unmatched. Germline V gene lookup returns CDR1 MNHEY and CDR2 SMNVEV (reference sequence). The CDR3 contains 17 residues. The whole variable domain, filled in from reference TRBV27 and TRBJ2-6, reads EAQVTQNPRYLITVTGKKLTVTCSQNMNHEYMSWYRQDPGLGLRQIYYSMNVEVTDKGDVPEGYKVSRKEKRNFPLILESPSPNQTSLYFCASSSRTGYAGANVLTFGAGSRLTVL.